This T cell receptor beta chain was retrieved from a study of shared clonotypes between healthy human individuals. Libraries were prepared by immunoSEQ multiplex PCR; TCRdb keeps only in-frame clonotypes and omits some of them. The sample yields 2 million or so clones, over 85% seen once. Germline CDR1 is MDHEN and CDR2 is SYDVKM. This CDR3 is built from 17 residues. Trimming took 6 bases from V and 3 from J; bases not matched to a gene: 14. The sample comprised naive CD4+ T cells sorted from blood. Documented subset: CD45RA+ positively selected. The receptor was isolated from a man younger than 35 in good health. J is TRBJ1-5 and V is TRBV28, with 7 bases that match TRBD1. The CDR3 nucleotides are TGTGCCAGCAGCTTAGGAGGGTCAGGGGGTTTCAATCAGCCCCAGCATTTT. This translates into CASSLGGSGGFNQPQHF.